One sample yielded the 28 T cell receptor beta chains listed below, sequenced in a study of T cells expressing NK-cell markers. TCRdb reworked the 5' RACE reads into one entry per CDR3 protein, no DNA. This sample lists 350,000 to 400,000 distinct CDR3 sequences; its ten largest clones have about 10%. The sample taken for sequencing was blood T cells: a sorted CD56 or NKG2C T cell subset, CD4+ or CD8+ T cells, or bulk PBMC T cells (not recorded which). The receptors stem from a woman aged 50 to 60 in good health.

The chain combines TRBV2 with TRBJ2-1; TCRdb's assignment of TRBD2 cannot be checked, as there is no DNA. The CDR3 length is 15 residues. Germline V gene sequence: CDR1 SNHLY, CDR2 FYNNEI. The CDR3 loop is CASSEGAGPRDEQFF. Full variable domain (outside the CDR3, taken from reference TRBV2 and TRBJ2-1): EPEVTQTPSHQVTQMGQEVILRCVPISNHLYFYWYRQILGQKVEFLVSFYNNEISEKSEIFDDQFSVERPDGSNFTLKIRSTKLEDSAMYFCASSEGAGPRDEQFFGPGTRLTVL.

The chain has TRBV21-1 and TRBJ2-5; the TRBD1 assignment by TCRdb is unverifiable without DNA. TRBV21-1 is classified as a pseudogene. The CDR3 is made up of 14 amino acids. CDR3: CASSKAREGETQYF.

The genes are TRBV24-1 and TRBJ1-1; TCRdb selects TRBD1, and the lack of DNA leaves this call unchecked. CDR1 and CDR2 from the germline V gene are KGHDR and SFDVKD. The CDR3 is 14 residues long. The CDR3 reads CATSSGQGNTEAFF.

CDR3 sequence: CASSEITRAATDTQYF. The J gene is TRBJ2-3, the V gene TRBV6-1; TCRdb names TRBD2, which stays unverified in the absence of DNA. Germline CDR1 and CDR2: MNHNS and SASEGT. CDR3 size: 16 residues.

The V and J genes are TRBV28 and TRBJ1-4; TCRdb outputs TRBD1, but without DNA this stays unchecked. The CDR3 loop spans 15 amino acids. The germline V gene has CDR1 MDHEN and CDR2 SYDVKM. The CDR3: CASSPRDRDSEKLFF. Full variable domain (rest looked up from reference TRBV28 and TRBJ1-4): DVKVTQSSRYLVKRTGEKVFLECVQDMDHENMFWYRQDPGLGLRLIYFSYDVKMKEKGDIPEGYSVSREKKERFSLILESASTNQTSMYLCASSPRDRDSEKLFFGSGTQLSVL.

The chain couples TRBV5-8 to TRBJ2-3; there is no DNA to check the TCRdb D call of TRBD1. Germline V lookup: CDR1 SGHTS, CDR2 YDEGEE. The CDR3 totals 13 residues. CDR3 residues: CASRLTGGNTQYF. Full variable domain (outside the CDR3, taken from reference TRBV5-8 and TRBJ2-3): EAGVTQSPTHLIKTRGQQATLRCSPISGHTSVYWYQQALGLGLQFLLWYDEGEERNRGNFPPRFSGRQFPNYSSELNVNALELEDSALYLCASRLTGGNTQYFGPGTRLTVL.

The V and J genes are TRBV7-9 and TRBJ2-1; TCRdb outputs TRBD1, but without DNA this stays unchecked. From germline, CDR1 is SEHNR and CDR2 FQNEAQ (reference sequence). The CDR3 has 15 residues. CDR3 protein: CASSFLNGRGNEQFF.

The J gene is TRBJ1-1, the V gene TRBV4-1; the TRBD1 assignment by TCRdb is unverifiable without DNA. Germline lookup yields CDR1 MGHRA and CDR2 YSYEKL. The CDR3 spans 16 residues. CDR3 region: CASSPLRGQENTEAFF.

This chain links TRBV24-1 with TRBJ2-5; TCRdb's D call of TRBD2 is untestable without DNA. Germline-derived CDR1 and CDR2 are KGHDR and SFDVKD. This CDR3 region has 11 residues. The CDR3 sequence is CATSLAGTQYF.

This chain links TRBV7-8 with TRBJ2-1; with no DNA, the TCRdb D assignment of TRBD1 cannot be verified. The CDR3 contains 15 residues. Looked up from germline, CDR1 is SGHVS and CDR2 is FQNEAQ. The CDR3 is CASSSNRVSYNEQFF.

The CDR3 protein is CASSRNYPTAGGNYNEQFF. The chain employs TRBV11-3 and TRBJ2-1; TCRdb calls TRBD2, which cannot be checked without DNA. Germline V gene lookup returns CDR1 SGHNT and CDR2 YENEEA. The CDR3 totals 19 residues. Combining the CDR3 with reference TRBV11-3 and TRBJ2-1 gives the whole variable domain EAGVVQSPRYKIIEKKQPVAFWCNPISGHNTLYWYLQNLGQGPELLIRYENEEAVDDSQLPKDRFSAERLKGVDSTLKIQPAELGDSAVYLCASSRNYPTAGGNYNEQFFGPGTRLTVL.

This rearrangement joins TRBV7-7 to TRBJ2-5; TCRdb selects TRBD1, and the lack of DNA leaves this call unchecked. From germline, CDR1 is SSHAT and CDR2 FNYEAQ (reference sequence). The CDR3 is 15 residues long. CDR3 in amino acids: CASSPGTGGTETQYF.

The rearrangement uses TRBV12-3 or TRBV12-4 and TRBJ2-3; TCRdb designates TRBD1, a call that cannot be tested without DNA. The CDR3 contains 12 residues. CDR3 sequence reads: CASSRDRGPQYF.

This sequence joins TRBV20-1 and TRBJ2-1. CDR3 length equals 13 residues. Looked up from germline, CDR1 is DFQATT and CDR2 is SNEGSKA (reference sequence). The CDR3 spells CSARRRTGNEQFF.

The V gene is TRBV29-1, the J gene TRBJ2-3. Germline V gene data show CDR1 as SQVTM and CDR2 as ANQGSEA. The CDR3 covers 15 residues. This chain's CDR3 is CSVASLPRATDTQYF.

The CDR3 here is CASSVTLTNEKLFF. This chain links TRBV25-1 with TRBJ1-4. This CDR3 has 14 residues. Per the germline V gene, CDR1 is MGHDK and CDR2 is SYGVNS. Looking up the rest from reference TRBV25-1 and TRBJ1-4 gives the full variable domain: EADIYQTPRYLVIGTGKKITLECSQTMGHDKMYWYQQDPGMELHLIHYSYGVNSTEKGDLSSESTVSRIRTEHFPLTLESARPSHTSQYLCASSVTLTNEKLFFGSGTQLSVL.

This chain uses TRBV27 with TRBJ1-1; TCRdb calls TRBD1, which cannot be checked without DNA. Germline CDR1 reads MNHEY; CDR2 reads SMNVEV (reference sequence). The CDR3 totals 14 residues. CDR3 sequence: CASSLSREGTEAFF.

The chain's CDR3 is CASSLFRPGQGDTEAFF. This chain connects TRBV12-3 or TRBV12-4 to TRBJ1-1; with no DNA, the TCRdb D assignment of TRBD1 cannot be verified. There are 17 residues in the CDR3.

This sequence joins TRBV24-1 and TRBJ1-5; TCRdb proposes TRBD1, but this gene call is untestable without DNA. This CDR3 has 16 amino acids. The germline V gene encodes CDR1 KGHDR and CDR2 SFDVKD. CDR3 sequence: CATSDRTGTGAVAQHF.

The chain employs TRBV6-1 and TRBJ2-3. The V gene's germline CDR1 is MNHNS and CDR2 SASEGT. The CDR3 is made up of 13 amino acids. The chain's CDR3 is CASSKRRTDTQYF.

V usage is TRBV29-1 and J usage is TRBJ2-7. CDR3 size: 13 residues. The germline CDR1 and CDR2 sequences are SQVTM and ANQGSEA. The chain's CDR3 is CSVRQSWGNEQYF.

The genes are TRBV12-3 or TRBV12-4 and TRBJ2-2; checking the TCRdb D call of TRBD2 is not possible without DNA. The CDR3 spans 15 residues. The CDR3 protein is CASTHAGLRGGELFF.

This sequence joins TRBV19 and TRBJ1-5. There are 15 residues in the CDR3. Germline assignment: CDR1 LNHDA and CDR2 SQIVND (reference sequence). The CDR3 reads CASSMRGDGFQPQHF.

V usage is TRBV29-1 and J usage is TRBJ2-5; as DNA is missing, the TRBD1 call by TCRdb cannot be tested. This CDR3 contains 14 residues. Germline V gives CDR1 SQVTM, CDR2 ANQGSEA. The CDR3 sequence is CSVEQGAIQETQYF.

J is TRBJ2-3 and V is TRBV5-1; TCRdb's assignment of TRBD2 cannot be checked, as there is no DNA. The V gene's germline CDR1 is SGHRS and CDR2 YFSETQ. This CDR3 has 16 amino acids. CDR3 sequence: CASSLATGASTDTQYF.

The chain uses TRBV6-5 and TRBJ1-3; TCRdb's D call, TRBD1, is unchecked because there is no DNA. Germline CDR1 and CDR2: MNHEY and SVGAGI. This CDR3 contains 14 residues. The chain's CDR3 is CATHWGPSGNTIYF.

This rearrangement joins TRBV7-8 to TRBJ2-5; the D call from TCRdb, TRBD2, cannot be confirmed without DNA. CDR1 and CDR2 (germline): SGHVS, FQNEAQ. The CDR3 is 15 amino acids. CDR3 amino acids: CASRKRRVGEETQYF.

The chain links TRBV5-5 to TRBJ2-3; there is no DNA to check the TCRdb D call of TRBD2. In germline, CDR1 is SGHKS, CDR2 YYEKEE (reference sequence). The CDR3 is made up of 18 amino acids. CDR3 sequence: CASSQRLAGGPSGDTQYF.